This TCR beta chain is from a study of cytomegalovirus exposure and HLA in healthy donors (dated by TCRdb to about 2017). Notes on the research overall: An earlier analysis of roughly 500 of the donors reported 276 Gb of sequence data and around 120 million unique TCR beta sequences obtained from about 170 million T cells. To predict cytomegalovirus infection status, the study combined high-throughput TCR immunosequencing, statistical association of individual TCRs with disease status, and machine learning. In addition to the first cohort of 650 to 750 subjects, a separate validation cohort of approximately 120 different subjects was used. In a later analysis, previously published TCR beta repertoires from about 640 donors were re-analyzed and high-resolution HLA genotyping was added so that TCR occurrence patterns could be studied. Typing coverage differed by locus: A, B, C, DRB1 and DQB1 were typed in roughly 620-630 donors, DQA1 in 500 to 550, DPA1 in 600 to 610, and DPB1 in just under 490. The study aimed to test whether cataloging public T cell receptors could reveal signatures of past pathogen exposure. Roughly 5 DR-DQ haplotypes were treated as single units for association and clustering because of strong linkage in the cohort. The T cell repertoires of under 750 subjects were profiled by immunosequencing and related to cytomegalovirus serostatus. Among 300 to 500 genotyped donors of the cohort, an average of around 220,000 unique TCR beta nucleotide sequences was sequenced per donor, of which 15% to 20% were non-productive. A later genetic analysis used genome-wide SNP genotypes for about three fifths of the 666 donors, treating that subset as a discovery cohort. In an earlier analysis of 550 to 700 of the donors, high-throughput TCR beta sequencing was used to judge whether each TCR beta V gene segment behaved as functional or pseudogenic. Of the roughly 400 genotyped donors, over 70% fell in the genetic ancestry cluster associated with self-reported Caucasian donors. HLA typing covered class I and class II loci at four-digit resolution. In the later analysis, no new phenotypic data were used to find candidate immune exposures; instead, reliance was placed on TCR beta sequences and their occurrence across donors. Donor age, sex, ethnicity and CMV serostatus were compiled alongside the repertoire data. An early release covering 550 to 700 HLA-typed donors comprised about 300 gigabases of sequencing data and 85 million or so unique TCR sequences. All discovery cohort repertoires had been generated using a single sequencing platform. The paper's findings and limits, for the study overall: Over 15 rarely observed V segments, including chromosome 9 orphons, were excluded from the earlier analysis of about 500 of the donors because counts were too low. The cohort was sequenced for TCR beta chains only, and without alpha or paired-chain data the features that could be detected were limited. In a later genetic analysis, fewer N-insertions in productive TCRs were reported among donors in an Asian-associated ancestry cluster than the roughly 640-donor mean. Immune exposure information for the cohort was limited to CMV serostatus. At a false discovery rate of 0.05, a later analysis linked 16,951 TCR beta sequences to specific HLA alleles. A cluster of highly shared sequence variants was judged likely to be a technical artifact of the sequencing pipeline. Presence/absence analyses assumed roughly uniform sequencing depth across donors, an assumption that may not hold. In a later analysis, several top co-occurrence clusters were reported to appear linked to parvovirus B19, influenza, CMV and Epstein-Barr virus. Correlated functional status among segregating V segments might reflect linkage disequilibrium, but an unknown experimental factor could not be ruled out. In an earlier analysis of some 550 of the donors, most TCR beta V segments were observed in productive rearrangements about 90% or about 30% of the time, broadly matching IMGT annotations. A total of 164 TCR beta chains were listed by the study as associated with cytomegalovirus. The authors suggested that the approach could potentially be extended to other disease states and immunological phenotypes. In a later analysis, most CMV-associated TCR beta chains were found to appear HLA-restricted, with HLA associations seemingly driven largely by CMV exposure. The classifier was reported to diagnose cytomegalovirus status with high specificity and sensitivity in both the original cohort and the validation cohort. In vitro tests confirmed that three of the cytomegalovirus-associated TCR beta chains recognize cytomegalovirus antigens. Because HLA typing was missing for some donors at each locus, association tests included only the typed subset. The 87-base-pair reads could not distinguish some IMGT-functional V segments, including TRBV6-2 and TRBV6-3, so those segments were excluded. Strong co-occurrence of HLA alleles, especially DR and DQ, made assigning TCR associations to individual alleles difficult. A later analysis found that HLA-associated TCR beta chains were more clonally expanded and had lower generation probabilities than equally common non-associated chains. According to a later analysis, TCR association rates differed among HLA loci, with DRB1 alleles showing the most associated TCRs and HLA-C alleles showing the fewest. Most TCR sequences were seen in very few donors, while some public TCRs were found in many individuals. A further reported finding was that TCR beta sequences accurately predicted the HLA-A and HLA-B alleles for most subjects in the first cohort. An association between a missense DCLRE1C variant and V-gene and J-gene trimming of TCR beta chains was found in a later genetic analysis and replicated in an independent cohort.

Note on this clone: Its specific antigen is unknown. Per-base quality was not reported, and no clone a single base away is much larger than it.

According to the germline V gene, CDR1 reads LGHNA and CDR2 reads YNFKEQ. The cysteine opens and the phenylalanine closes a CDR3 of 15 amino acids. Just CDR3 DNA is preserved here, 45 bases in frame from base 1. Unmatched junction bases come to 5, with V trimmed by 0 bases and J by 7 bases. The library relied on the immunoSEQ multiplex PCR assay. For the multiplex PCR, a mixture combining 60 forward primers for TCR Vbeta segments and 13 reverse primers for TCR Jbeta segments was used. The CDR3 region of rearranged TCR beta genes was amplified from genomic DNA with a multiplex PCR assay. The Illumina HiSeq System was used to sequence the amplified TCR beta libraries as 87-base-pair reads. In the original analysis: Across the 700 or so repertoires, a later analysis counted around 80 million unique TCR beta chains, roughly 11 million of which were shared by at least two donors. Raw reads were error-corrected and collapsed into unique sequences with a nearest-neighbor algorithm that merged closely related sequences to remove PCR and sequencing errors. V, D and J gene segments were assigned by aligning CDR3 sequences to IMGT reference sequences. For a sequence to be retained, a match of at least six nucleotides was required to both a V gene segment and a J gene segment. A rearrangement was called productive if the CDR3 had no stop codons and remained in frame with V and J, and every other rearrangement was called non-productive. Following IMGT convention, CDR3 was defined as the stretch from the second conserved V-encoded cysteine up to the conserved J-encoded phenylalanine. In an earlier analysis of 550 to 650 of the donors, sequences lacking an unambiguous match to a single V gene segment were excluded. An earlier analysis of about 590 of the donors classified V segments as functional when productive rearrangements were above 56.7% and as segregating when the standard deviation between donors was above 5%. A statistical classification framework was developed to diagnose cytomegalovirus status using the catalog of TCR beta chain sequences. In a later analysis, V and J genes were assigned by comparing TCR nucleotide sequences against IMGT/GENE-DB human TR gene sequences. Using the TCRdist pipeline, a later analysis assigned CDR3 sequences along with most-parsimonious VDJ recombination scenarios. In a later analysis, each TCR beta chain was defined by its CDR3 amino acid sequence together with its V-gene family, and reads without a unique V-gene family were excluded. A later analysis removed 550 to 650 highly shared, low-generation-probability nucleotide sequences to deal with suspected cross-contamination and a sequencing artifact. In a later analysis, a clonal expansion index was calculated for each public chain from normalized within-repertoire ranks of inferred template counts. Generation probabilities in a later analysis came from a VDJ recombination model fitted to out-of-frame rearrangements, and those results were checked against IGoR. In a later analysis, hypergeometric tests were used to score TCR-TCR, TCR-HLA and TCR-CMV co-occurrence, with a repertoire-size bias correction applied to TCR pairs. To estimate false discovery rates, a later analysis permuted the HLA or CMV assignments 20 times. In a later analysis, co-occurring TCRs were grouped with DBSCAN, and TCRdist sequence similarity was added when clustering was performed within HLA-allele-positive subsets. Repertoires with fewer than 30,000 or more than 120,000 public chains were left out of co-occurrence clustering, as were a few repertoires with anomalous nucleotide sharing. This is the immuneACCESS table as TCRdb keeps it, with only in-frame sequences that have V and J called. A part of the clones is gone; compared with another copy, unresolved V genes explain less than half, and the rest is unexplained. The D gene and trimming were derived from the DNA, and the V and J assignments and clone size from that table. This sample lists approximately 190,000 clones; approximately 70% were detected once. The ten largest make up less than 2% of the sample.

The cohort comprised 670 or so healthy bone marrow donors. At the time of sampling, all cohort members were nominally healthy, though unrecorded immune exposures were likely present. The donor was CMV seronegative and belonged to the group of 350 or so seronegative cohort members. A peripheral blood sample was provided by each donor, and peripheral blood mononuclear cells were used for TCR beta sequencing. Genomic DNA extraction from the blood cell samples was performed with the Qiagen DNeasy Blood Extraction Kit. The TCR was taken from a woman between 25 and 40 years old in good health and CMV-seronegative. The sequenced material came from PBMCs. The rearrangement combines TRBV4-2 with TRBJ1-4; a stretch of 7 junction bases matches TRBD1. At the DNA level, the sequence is TGTGCCAGCAGCCAAGATCCACGACAGGGTGAAAAACTGTTTTTT. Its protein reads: CASSQDPRQGEKLFF.